These T cell receptor beta chains were read from a single sample in a study of T cell responses to AZD1222 COVID-19 vaccine. TCRdb's table, derived via immunoSEQ multiplex PCR, lists solely in-frame clones and lacks some. The sample includes around 91,000 clones, approximately 91% seen only once; the top ten take about a fifth. Here the sequenced sample was peripheral blood, taken on day 0 of AZD1222 vaccination. These receptors were collected from an adult in good health. Both conserved end residues are part of each CDR3. Fields, in order: J gene, clone size, D gene, V gene, CDR3 protein, CDR3 DNA. A D gene is named only where the DNA matches it firmly. The size field is filled for only some rows; it gives once, few, many or a size class.

>TRBJ1-1|-|-|TRBV11-2
CASSSTFGSTEAFF
TGTGCCAGCAGCTCCACCTTCGGGAGCACTGAAGCTTTCTTT
>TRBJ1-2|-|-|TRBV3-1/TRBV3-2
CASSQDRRRRFDGYTF
TGTGCCAGCAGCCAAGATCGGAGGAGGAGGTTTGATGGCTACACCTTC
>TRBJ2-7|-|-|TRBV7-3
CASSLKGSYEQYF
TGTGCCAGCAGCTTAAAGGGCTCCTACGAGCAGTACTTC
>TRBJ1-3|-|TRBD1|TRBV28
CASSLSQGAGNTIYF
TGTGCCAGCAGTTTATCACAGGGGGCTGGAAACACCATATATTTT
>TRBJ2-2|-|TRBD1|TRBV11-3
CASSLGRDSTTGELFF
TGTGCCAGCAGCTTAGGCCGGGACAGCACTACCGGGGAGCTGTTTTTT
>TRBJ2-1|-|-|TRBV7-9
CASSLGVEQFF
TGTGCCAGCAGCCTAGGGGTTGAGCAGTTCTTC
>TRBJ2-7|-|-|TRBV3-1/TRBV3-2
CASSQEGGYEQYF
TGTGCCAGCAGCCAAGAAGGGGGCTACGAGCAGTACTTC
>TRBJ1-6|-|-|TRBV4-2
CASSQDHGRGYSPLHF
TGTGCCAGCAGCCAAGATCATGGGCGGGGGTACTCACCCCTCCACTTT
>TRBJ1-2|-|-|TRBV7-2
CASSFTGPLYGYTF
TGTGCCAGCAGCTTCACCGGGCCCCTCTATGGCTACACCTTC
>TRBJ2-7|-|TRBD2|TRBV4-3
CASSQDQGGRFYEQYF
TGCGCCAGCAGCCAAGATCAGGGCGGGAGGTTCTACGAGCAGTACTTC
>TRBJ1-1|few|-|TRBV10-1
CASSEEPTSTEAFF
TGCGCCAGCAGTGAAGAGCCTACCAGCACTGAAGCTTTCTTT
>TRBJ1-6|-|-|TRBV7-9
CASSLPWGSPLHF
TGTGCCAGCAGCTTACCGTGGGGTTCACCCCTCCACTTT
>TRBJ2-7|-|TRBD1|TRBV2
CASSGTGGYYEQYF
TGTGCCAGCAGCGGGACAGGGGGCTACTACGAGCAGTACTTC
>TRBJ1-1|-|-|TRBV5-1
CASSLAARDTEAFF
TGCGCCAGCAGCTTGGCCGCCAGGGACACTGAAGCTTTCTTT
>TRBJ1-1|-|-|TRBV5-4
CASSLGRGNTEAFF
TGTGCCAGCAGCTTGGGAAGGGGGAACACTGAAGCTTTCTTT
>TRBJ2-7|-|TRBD1|TRBV6-5
CASSKGQSYEQYF
TGTGCCAGCAGTAAGGGACAGTCCTACGAGCAGTACTTC
>TRBJ2-3|-|-|TRBV28
CASSVWEGAEDTQYF
TGTGCCAGCAGTGTATGGGAGGGGGCGGAAGATACGCAGTATTTT
>TRBJ1-1|-|TRBD1|TRBV6-5
CASREGARFGEAFF
TGTGCCAGCCGGGAGGGGGCGCGATTTGGTGAAGCTTTCTTT